The rows below give T cell receptor beta chains drawn from one sample of a study of T cells in localized non-small cell lung cancer. TCRdb's table, derived via immunoSEQ multiplex PCR, lists solely in-frame clones and lacks some. The sample records 65,000 to 90,000 clones, around 80% being singletons. Sequences were derived from PBMCs, sampled before any cancer treatment. Receptor source: a man aged 35 to 69 with stage II squamous cell lung carcinoma. Both conserved end residues are part of each CDR3. Fields, in order: V gene, J gene, clone size, D gene, CDR3 DNA, CDR3 protein. A D gene is named only where the DNA matches it firmly. Clone size is not always given. Where it is, it says once, few, many or a class for expanded clones.

TRBV5-1	TRBJ2-2	many	TRBD1	TGCGCCAGCAGCTTGTCTCTGAGGACAGGGGGCTCCGGGGAGCTGTTTTTT	CASSLSLRTGGSGELFF
TRBV5-4	TRBJ2-1	once	TRBD1	TGTGCCAGCAGCCCTTTTCTCGGGACAGGGGTGGGCAATGAGCAGTTCTTC	CASSPFLGTGVGNEQFF
TRBV9	TRBJ2-2	once	TRBD2	TGTGCCAGCAACGCGGGGAGGGGTAACACCGGGGAGCTGTTTTTT	CASNAGRGNTGELFF
TRBV5-1	TRBJ2-3	-	TRBD2	TGCGCCAGCAGCTTGGCCCGGGGGGAGGTAGATACGCAGTATTTT	CASSLARGEVDTQYF
TRBV7-9	TRBJ2-7	-	-	TGTGCCAGCAGCCCTCCCCAGCGGTGGTACGAGCAGTACTTC	CASSPPQRWYEQYF
TRBV2	TRBJ2-3	-	-	TGTGCCAGCAGGCAGACAGGTCCAGATACGCAGTATTTT	CASRQTGPDTQYF
TRBV5-1	TRBJ2-3	few	-	TGCGCCAGCCGCTCCCAGGGTAGCGGCTTCACAGATACGCAGTATTTT	CASRSQGSGFTDTQYF
TRBV29-1	TRBJ1-4	-	TRBD1	TGCAGCGTTGCTGTTCAGGGGGGGACTAATGAAAAACTGTTTTTT	CSVAVQGGTNEKLFF
TRBV28	TRBJ1-1	-	-	TGTGCCAGCAGTGGGCAGATGACTGCGGGACCTGAAGCTTTCTTT	CASSGQMTAGPEAFF
TRBV6-5	TRBJ2-7	-	-	TGTGCCAGCAGTTCCTCCTCTTACGAGCAGTACTTC	CASSSSSYEQYF
TRBV9	TRBJ1-6	-	-	TGTGCCAGCAGCGTAGTAGGGGAGGGATCACCCCTCCACTTT	CASSVVGEGSPLHF
TRBV7-9	TRBJ2-2	-	-	TGTGCCAGCAGCTTAGGGCAGAGCACCGGGGAGCTGTTTTTT	CASSLGQSTGELFF
TRBV30	TRBJ1-1	-	-	TGTGCCTGGAGTGTTCGGGGAATGAACACTGAAGCTTTCTTT	CAWSVRGMNTEAFF
TRBV4-1	TRBJ2-1	-	-	TGCGCCAGCAGCCAAGGAGCGGCGTCTAGCCTCTCCTACAATGAGCAGTTCTTC	CASSQGAASSLSYNEQFF
TRBV4-1	TRBJ2-7	once	TRBD2	TGCGCCAGCAGCCAAGATCCCAGCGGGGCCTACGAGCAGTACTTC	CASSQDPSGAYEQYF
TRBV6-6	TRBJ1-1	-	-	TGTGCCAGCAGTTACGGAGGGAAGAACACTGAAGCTTTCTTT	CASSYGGKNTEAFF
TRBV28	TRBJ1-1	-	TRBD1	TGTGCCAGCAGTTCGTCCGGGACAGGGAGGACTGAAGCTTTCTTT	CASSSSGTGRTEAFF
TRBV5-1	TRBJ2-5	-	TRBD2	TGCGCCAGCACCCTGTCTAGCGGACAAGAGACCCAGTACTTC	CASTLSSGQETQYF
TRBV10-3	TRBJ1-1	-	-	TGTGCCATCAGGACAGCGAACACTGAAGCTTTCTTT	CAIRTANTEAFF
TRBV11-3	TRBJ2-1	-	-	TGTGCCAGCAGCCCCCCGGGAGATGAGCAGTTCTTC	CASSPPGDEQFF
TRBV28	TRBJ2-7	-	TRBD2	TGTGCCAGCAGTTTTGGTAGCGGGAGGGCCAGGGAGCAGTACTTC	CASSFGSGRAREQYF
TRBV30	TRBJ2-3	once	TRBD2	TGTGCCTGGGTCCGGGCGGGAGTAGGTACGCAGTATTTT	CAWVRAGVGTQYF
TRBV28	TRBJ1-5	-	-	TGTGCCAGCAGGCCGACAGAGTATAGCAATCAGCCCCAGCATTTT	CASRPTEYSNQPQHF
TRBV27	TRBJ2-6	-	TRBD1	TGTGCCTGCGGGACAGGGTTAGGGGCCAACGTCCTGACTTTC	CACGTGLGANVLTF
TRBV5-1	TRBJ2-1	-	TRBD2	TGCGCCAGCAGCTTGGGGGTAGCGGGGGACAATGAGCAGTTCTTC	CASSLGVAGDNEQFF
TRBV28	TRBJ1-1	-	-	TGTGCCAGCAGTTTAACTTCCGGGCGCACTGAAGCTTTCTTT	CASSLTSGRTEAFF
TRBV6-4	TRBJ1-2	-	TRBD1	TGTGCCAGCAGGGGGGACAGCTCTTCGGGTGGCTACACCTTC	CASRGDSSSGGYTF
TRBV6-1	TRBJ2-5	-	TRBD2	TGTGCCAGCTCGCTAGCGGAGTACCAAGAGACCCAGTACTTC	CASSLAEYQETQYF
TRBV25-1	TRBJ2-6	once	-	TGTGCCAGCACAGGGTCTGGGGCCAACGTCCTGACTTTC	CASTGSGANVLTF
TRBV4-2	TRBJ1-3	-	-	TGTGCCAGCAGCCAAGGAGGGGGCTCTGGAAACACCATATATTTT	CASSQGGGSGNTIYF
TRBV7-9	TRBJ1-4	-	-	TGTGCCAGCAGCGGGGACACGAAACTGTTTTTT	CASSGDTKLFF
TRBV5-1	TRBJ1-4	-	TRBD1	TGCGCCAGCAGCCTCCGACAGGGGGCTAATGAAAAACTGTTTTTT	CASSLRQGANEKLFF
TRBV19	TRBJ2-7	-	TRBD2	TGTGCCAGTAGTAATTCCCCCAGTGGGGGGGGGTACGAGCAGTACTTC	CASSNSPSGGGYEQYF
TRBV10-3	TRBJ2-1	-	-	TGTGCCATCAGGTCCGGGACTGGATCCTACAATGAGCAGTTCTTC	CAIRSGTGSYNEQFF
TRBV4-1	TRBJ2-7	-	TRBD1	TGCGCCAGCAGCCAAGTTATCAGGGGGCAATACGAGCAGTACTTC	CASSQVIRGQYEQYF
TRBV6-1	TRBJ1-6	-	-	TGTGCCAGCAGTGAGCAGGAGGATTCACCCCTCCACTTT	CASSEQEDSPLHF
TRBV5-5	TRBJ2-7	few	TRBD1	TGTGCCAGCAGCTCCCACAGGGGAGCCTGGGAGCAGTACTTC	CASSSHRGAWEQYF
TRBV5-1	TRBJ2-5	-	TRBD2	TGCGCCAGCAGCTTGGACTTGGGACTAGCGGGAGAAGAGACCCAGTACTTC	CASSLDLGLAGEETQYF
TRBV18	TRBJ1-6	-	-	TGTGCCAGCTCACCGGACATGGGGAGGGGGCCCCTCCACTTT	CASSPDMGRGPLHF
TRBV10-3	TRBJ2-5	-	-	TGTGCCATCACCCCGTCAGGGCAGGGACAAGAGACCCAGTACTTC	CAITPSGQGQETQYF
TRBV15	TRBJ2-5	-	-	TGTGCCACCAGCAGAGATCGCACAGGTCAGACCCAGTACTTC	CATSRDRTGQTQYF
TRBV21-1	TRBJ1-4	-	-	TGTGCCAGCAGCAAGGCCGCAACTAATGAAAAACTGTTTTTT	CASSKAATNEKLFF
TRBV11-2	TRBJ2-7	-	TRBD1	TGTGCCAGCAGCCTGGACAGGGACTACGAGCAGTACTTC	CASSLDRDYEQYF
TRBV27	TRBJ2-1	-	TRBD2	TGTGCCAGCAGTGCGGGAGCGGGAGAGATCCACAATGAGCAGTTCTTC	CASSAGAGEIHNEQFF
TRBV5-6	TRBJ2-1	-	-	TGTGCCAGCAGCTTGAGTGATGAGCAGTTCTTC	CASSLSDEQFF
TRBV4-1	TRBJ1-3	-	-	TGCGCCAGCAGCCAAGAGACAATCGCATCTGGAAACACCATATATTTT	CASSQETIASGNTIYF
TRBV29-1	TRBJ1-2	-	-	TGCAGCGTTGATGCGGGGCCTGGCTACACCTTC	CSVDAGPGYTF
TRBV30	TRBJ2-5	-	-	TGTGCCTGGACCCGGCAAGAGACCCAGTACTTC	CAWTRQETQYF
TRBV28	TRBJ1-1	medium-sized	-	TGTGCCAGCGACCCCCGGTCCGAGATGAACACTGAAGCTTTCTTT	CASDPRSEMNTEAFF
TRBV5-1	TRBJ2-3	-	TRBD2	TGCGCCAGCAGCCCGAGGACTAGCGGGAGCTCAGATACGCAGTATTTT	CASSPRTSGSSDTQYF
TRBV6-1	TRBJ1-5	-	-	TGTGCCAGCAGAGTAAGGGGAGAGTGGAATCAGCCCCAGCATTTT	CASRVRGEWNQPQHF
TRBV7-7	TRBJ2-7	-	-	TGTGCTAGCAGCAAAGGACCGGGCTACGAGCAGTACTTC	CASSKGPGYEQYF
TRBV5-6	TRBJ2-2	-	TRBD2	TGTGCCAGCAGCTTGGAGGTCGGGAGGGTTCGCACCGGGGAGCTGTTTTTT	CASSLEVGRVRTGELFF
TRBV7-7	TRBJ2-3	-	TRBD2	TGTGCTAGCAGCCCCAGCGGGAGGACAGATACGCAGTATTTT	CASSPSGRTDTQYF
TRBV6-5	TRBJ2-7	-	TRBD1	TGTGCCAGCAGGGTACTACAGGGGGACAGGTACGAGCAGTACTTC	CASRVLQGDRYEQYF
TRBV11-2	TRBJ1-1	-	TRBD1	TGTGCCAGCAGCACCCGGACAGGGGGCGCCGAGGACACTGAAGCTTTCTTT	CASSTRTGGAEDTEAFF
TRBV10-3	TRBJ2-1	-	-	TGTGCCATCAGCGGACCTGACAATGAGCAGTTCTTC	CAISGPDNEQFF
TRBV15	TRBJ1-1	-	-	TGTGCCACCTCCGCAGGGGTACGGGGAGCTTTCTTT	CATSAGVRGAFF
TRBV7-2	TRBJ2-1	-	TRBD2	TGTGCCAGCAGCTTAGTTGGGCTAGCGGGGGCGTTCTTC	CASSLVGLAGAFF